The sequence of this T cell receptor (beta chain) was determined in a study of cytomegalovirus exposure and HLA in healthy donors. Points from the study as a whole: Most sequenced TCRs were rare (though some public TCRs occurred in many donors).

The CDR3 totals 15 residues. Trimming removed 3 bases from V and 2 bases from J, with 10 bases in between. Germline V gene sequence: CDR1 KGHSH, CDR2 LQKENI. With regard to this clone: No antigen is known for it.

This PCR relied on a set of 60 Vbeta primers and 13 Jbeta primers. The assay was immunoSEQ multiplex PCR, and TCRdb's table has in-frame clones only and misses some. The repertoire holds approximately 270,000 clones, 80% seen once, with 0.3% in the top ten. The sample consisted of PBMCs. This receptor was identified in a girl between 2 and 10 years old in good health and CMV-seronegative. The chain couples TRBV18 to TRBJ1-4; D call uncertain. CDR3 in amino acids: CASSPAAGTNEKLFF. The DNA for the CDR3 is TGTGCCAGCTCACCGGCGGCGGGGACTAATGAAAAACTGTTTTTT.